The clone carrying this T cell receptor (beta chain) was counted a few times. What it binds is not known. MiXCR, run by TCRdb on the 5' RACE reads, gives a single entry per CDR3 protein. The sample holds hundreds of thousands of distinct CDR3 sequences; 17% are singletons and the top ten take just over 1%. This sample is part of a study of CD8 T cells in ankylosing spondylitis. V was pared by 5 bases and J by 0 bases, with 13 bases between. The germline V gene encodes CDR1 DFQATT and CDR2 SNEGSKA (reference sequence). This CDR3 is built from 14 residues. The study's findings and limits: Ankylosing spondylitis blood appeared to be characterized by a TCR beta motif of under 10 highly homologous variants.

The receptor's source is a male donor with ankylosing spondylitis. The chain uses TRBV20-1 and TRBJ1-1; perhaps TRBD1 as D (6 bases). Sequencing was performed on blood, either unsorted or a sorted T cell fraction (not recorded which). CDR3 bases: TGCAGTGCTCGTCGCAGGGGCATGAACACTGAAGCTTTCTTT. Protein sequence: CSARRRGMNTEAFF.